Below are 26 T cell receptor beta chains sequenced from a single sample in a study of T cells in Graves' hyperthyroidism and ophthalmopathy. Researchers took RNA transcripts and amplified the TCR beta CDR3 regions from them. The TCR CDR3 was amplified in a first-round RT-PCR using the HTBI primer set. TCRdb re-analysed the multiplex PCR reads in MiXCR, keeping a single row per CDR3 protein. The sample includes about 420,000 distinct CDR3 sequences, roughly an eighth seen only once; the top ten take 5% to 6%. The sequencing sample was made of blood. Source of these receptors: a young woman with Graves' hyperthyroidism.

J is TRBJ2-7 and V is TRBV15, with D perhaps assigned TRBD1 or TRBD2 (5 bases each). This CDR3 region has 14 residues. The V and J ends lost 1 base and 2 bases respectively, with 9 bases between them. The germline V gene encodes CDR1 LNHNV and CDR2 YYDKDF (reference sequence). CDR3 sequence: CATSRAGAPYEQYF. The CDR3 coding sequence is TGTGCCACCAGCAGAGCCGGGGCCCCCTACGAGCAGTACTTC.

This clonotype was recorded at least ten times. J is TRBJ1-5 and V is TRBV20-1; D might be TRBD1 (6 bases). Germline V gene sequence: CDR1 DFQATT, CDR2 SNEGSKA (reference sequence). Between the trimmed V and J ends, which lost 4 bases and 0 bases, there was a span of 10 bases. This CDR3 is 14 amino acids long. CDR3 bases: TGCAGTGCTAAGGACAGCGTTAGCAATCAGCCCCAGCATTTT. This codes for CSAKDSVSNQPQHF.

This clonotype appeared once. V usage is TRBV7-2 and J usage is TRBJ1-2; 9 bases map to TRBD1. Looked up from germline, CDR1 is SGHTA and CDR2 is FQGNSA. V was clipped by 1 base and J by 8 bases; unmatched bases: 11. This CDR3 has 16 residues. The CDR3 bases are TGTGCCAGCAGCTTAGGAGCCCCCGGGACAGGGCGAGGCTACACCTTC. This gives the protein CASSLGAPGTGRGYTF. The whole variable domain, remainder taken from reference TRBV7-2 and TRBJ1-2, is GAGVSQSPSNKVTEKGKDVELRCDPISGHTALYWYRQSLGQGLEFLIYFQGNSAPDKSGLPSDRFSAERTGGSVSTLTIQRTQQEDSAVYLCASSLGAPGTGRGYTFGSGTRLTVV.

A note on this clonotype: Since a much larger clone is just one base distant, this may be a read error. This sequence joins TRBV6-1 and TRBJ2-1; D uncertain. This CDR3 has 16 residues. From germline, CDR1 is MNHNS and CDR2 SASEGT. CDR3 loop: CARSERARFSYNEQFF. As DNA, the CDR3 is TGTGCCAGGAGTGAACGTGCGAGATTCTCCTACAATGAGCAGTTCTTC.

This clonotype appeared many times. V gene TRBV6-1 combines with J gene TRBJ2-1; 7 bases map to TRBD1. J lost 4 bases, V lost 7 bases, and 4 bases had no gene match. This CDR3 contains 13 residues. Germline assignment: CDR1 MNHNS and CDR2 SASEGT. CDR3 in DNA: TGTGCCAGCACCACGGGACAGTACAATGAGCAGTTCTTC. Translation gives CASTTGQYNEQFF.

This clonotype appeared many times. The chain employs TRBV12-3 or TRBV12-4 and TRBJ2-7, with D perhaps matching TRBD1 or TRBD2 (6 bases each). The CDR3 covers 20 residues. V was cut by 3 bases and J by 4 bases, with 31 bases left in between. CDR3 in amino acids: CASSFWRRGRGYLEAYEQYF. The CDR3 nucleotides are TGTGCCAGCAGTTTTTGGCGGAGGGGCAGGGGCTACTTAGAAGCTTACGAGCAGTACTTC.

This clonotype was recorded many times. CDR3 nucleotides: TGTGCCAGCAGTTTTGTTCTCGGAGGCTCCTACGAGCAGTACTTC. It codes for CASSFVLGGSYEQYF. This rearrangement joins TRBV27 to TRBJ2-7, with a tentative D call TRBD2 (5 bases). Germline values: CDR1 MNHEY, CDR2 SMNVEV (reference sequence). CDR3 size: 15 residues. Between the trimmed V and J ends, which lost 3 bases and 0 bases, there was a span of 12 bases.

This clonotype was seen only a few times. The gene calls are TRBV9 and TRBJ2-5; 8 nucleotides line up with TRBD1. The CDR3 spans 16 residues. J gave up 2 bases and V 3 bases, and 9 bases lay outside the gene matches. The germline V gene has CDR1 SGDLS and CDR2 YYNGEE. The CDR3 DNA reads TGTGCCAGCAGCGCCCCTTCGACAGGGGCTCAAGAGACCCAGTACTTC. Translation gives CASSAPSTGAQETQYF.

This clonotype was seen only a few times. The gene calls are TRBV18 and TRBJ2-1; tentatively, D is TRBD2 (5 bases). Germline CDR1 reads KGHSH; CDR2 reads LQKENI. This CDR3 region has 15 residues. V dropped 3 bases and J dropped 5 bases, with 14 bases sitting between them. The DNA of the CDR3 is TGTGCCAGCTCACCCCCGGAGGAGGAAAACAATGAGCAGTTCTTC. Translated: CASSPPEEENNEQFF.

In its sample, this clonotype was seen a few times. Written as DNA, the CDR3 is TGTGCCAGCAGCTCGAGCGGCGGCGGCACAGATACGCAGTATTTT. Protein: CASSSSGGGTDTQYF. The gene calls are TRBV11-1 and TRBJ2-3; the D gene is possibly TRBD2 (5 bases). The V gene lost 4 bases and the J gene lost 1 base, with 12 bases spanning the gap. The germline V gene encodes CDR1 SGHAT and CDR2 FQDESV (reference sequence). The CDR3 contains 15 residues.

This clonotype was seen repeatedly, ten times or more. The CDR3 loop is CASSPLPGQGSPLHF. CDR3 nucleotides: TGTGCCAGCAGCCCCCTACCGGGACAGGGCTCACCCCTCCACTTT. This rearrangement joins TRBV7-3 to TRBJ1-6; TRBD1 agrees at 9 bases. The CDR3 consists of 15 residues. Germline values: CDR1 SGHTA, CDR2 FQGTGA. V lost 5 bases, J lost 10 bases, and 9 bases stayed unmatched.

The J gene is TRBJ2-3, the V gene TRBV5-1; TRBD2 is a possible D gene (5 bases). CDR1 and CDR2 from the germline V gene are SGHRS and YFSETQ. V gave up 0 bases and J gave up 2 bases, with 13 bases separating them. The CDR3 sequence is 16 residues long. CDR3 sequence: CASSLEGSGNTDTQYF. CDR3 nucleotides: TGCGCCAGCAGCTTGGAGGGCTCGGGAAACACAGATACGCAGTATTTT.

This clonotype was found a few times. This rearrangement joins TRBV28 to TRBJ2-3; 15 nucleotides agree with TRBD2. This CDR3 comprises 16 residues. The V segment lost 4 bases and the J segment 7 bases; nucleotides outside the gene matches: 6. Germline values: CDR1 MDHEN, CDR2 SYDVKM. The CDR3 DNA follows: TGTGCCAGCAGTTGGACTAGCGGGAGGGCCACGAATACGCAGTATTTT. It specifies CASSWTSGRATNTQYF.

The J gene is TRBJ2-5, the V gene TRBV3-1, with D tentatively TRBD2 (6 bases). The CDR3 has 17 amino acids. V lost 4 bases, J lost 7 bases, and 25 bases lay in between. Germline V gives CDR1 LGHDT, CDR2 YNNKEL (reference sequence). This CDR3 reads CASSPPRERAPQGTQYF. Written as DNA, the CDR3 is TGTGCCAGCAGCCCACCAAGAGAGCGGGCCCCCCAGGGGACCCAGTACTTC.

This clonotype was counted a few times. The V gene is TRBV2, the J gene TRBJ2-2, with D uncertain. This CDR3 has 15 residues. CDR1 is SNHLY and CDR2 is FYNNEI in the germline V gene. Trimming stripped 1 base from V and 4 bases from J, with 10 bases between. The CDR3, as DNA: TGTGCCAGCAGTGAAGGGAGACGGATCACCGGGGAGCTGTTTTTT. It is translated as CASSEGRRITGELFF.

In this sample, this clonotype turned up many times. CDR3 coding DNA: TGTGCCAGCAGCTTACTTGGGACACCCCAAGAGACCCAGTACTTC. Amino acid sequence: CASSLLGTPQETQYF. The chain is built from TRBV7-3 and TRBJ2-5; weak D call: TRBD1 (6 bases). Germline V CDR1 and CDR2: SGHTA, FQGTGA. CDR3 length: 15 residues. The V end was cut by 2 bases, the J end by 1 base, with 11 bases between.

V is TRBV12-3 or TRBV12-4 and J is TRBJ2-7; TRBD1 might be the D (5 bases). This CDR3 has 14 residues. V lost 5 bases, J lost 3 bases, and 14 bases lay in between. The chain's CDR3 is CASSAVGRSYEQYF. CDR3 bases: TGTGCCAGCAGTGCCGTGGGGCGCAGCTACGAGCAGTACTTC.

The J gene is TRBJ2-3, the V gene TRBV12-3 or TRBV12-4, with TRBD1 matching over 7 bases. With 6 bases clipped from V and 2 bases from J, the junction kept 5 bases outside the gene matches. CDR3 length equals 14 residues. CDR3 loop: CASRQGVITDTQYF. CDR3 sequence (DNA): TGTGCCAGCAGGCAGGGGGTTATCACAGATACGCAGTATTTT.

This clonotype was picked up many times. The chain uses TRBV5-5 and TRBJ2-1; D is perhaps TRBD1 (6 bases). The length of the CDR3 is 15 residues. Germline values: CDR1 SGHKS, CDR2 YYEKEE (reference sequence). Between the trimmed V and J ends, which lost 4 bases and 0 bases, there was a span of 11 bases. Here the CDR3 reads CASSLDSVSYNEQFF. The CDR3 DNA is TGTGCCAGCAGCCTGGACAGCGTCTCCTACAATGAGCAGTTCTTC.

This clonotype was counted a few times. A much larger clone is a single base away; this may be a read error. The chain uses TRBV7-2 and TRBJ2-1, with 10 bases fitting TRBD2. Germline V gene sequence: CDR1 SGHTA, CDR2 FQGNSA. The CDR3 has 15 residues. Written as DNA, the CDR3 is TGTGCCAGCAGCTTCGGTACAGCGGGAGGGGAAGAGCAGTCCTTC. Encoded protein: CASSFGTAGGEEQSF.

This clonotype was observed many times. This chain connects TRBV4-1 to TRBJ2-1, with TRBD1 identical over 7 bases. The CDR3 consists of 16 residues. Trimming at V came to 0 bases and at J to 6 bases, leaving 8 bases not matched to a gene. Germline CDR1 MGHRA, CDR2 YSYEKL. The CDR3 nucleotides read TGCGCCAGCAGCCAAGAAGGGGGCCGGGGCCTCAATGAGCAGTTCTTC. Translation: CASSQEGGRGLNEQFF.

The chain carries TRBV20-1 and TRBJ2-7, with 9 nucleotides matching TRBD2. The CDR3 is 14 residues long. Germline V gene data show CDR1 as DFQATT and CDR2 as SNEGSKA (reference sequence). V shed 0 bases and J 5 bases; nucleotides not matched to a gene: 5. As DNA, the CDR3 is TGCAGTGCTAGAGATAGGACTAGCGCCGACGAGCAGTACTTC. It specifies CSARDRTSADEQYF.

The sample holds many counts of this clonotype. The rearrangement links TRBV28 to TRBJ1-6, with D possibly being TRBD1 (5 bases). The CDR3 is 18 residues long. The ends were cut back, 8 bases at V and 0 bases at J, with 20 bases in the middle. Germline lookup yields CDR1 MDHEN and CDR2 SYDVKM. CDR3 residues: CASSSGTRRSSYNSPLHF. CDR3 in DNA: TGTGCCAGCTCTTCCGGGACCCGCAGGAGCTCCTATAATTCACCCCTCCACTTT. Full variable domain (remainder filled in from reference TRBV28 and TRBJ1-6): DVKVTQSSRYLVKRTGEKVFLECVQDMDHENMFWYRQDPGLGLRLIYFSYDVKMKEKGDIPEGYSVSREKKERFSLILESASTNQTSMYLCASSSGTRRSSYNSPLHFGNGTRLTVT.

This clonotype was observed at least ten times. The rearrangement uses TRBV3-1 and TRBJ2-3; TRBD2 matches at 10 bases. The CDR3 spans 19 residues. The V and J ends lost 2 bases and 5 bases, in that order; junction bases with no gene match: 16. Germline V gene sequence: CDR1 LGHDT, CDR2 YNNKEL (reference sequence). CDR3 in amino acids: CASSQLSFSGRFRGDTQYF. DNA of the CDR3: TGTGCCAGCAGCCAACTGTCCTTTAGCGGGAGGTTTAGAGGAGATACGCAGTATTTT.

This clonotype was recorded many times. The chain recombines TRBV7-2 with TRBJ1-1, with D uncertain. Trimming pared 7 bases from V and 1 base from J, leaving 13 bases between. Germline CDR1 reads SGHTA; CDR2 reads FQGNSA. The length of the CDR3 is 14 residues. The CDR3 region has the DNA TGTGCCAGCACTTCCGGGATGCGGAACACTGAAGCTTTCTTT. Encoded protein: CASTSGMRNTEAFF.

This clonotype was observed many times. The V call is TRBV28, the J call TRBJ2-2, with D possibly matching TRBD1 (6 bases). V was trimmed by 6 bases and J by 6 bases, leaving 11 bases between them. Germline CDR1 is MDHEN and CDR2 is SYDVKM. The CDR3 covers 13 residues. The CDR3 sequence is CASRQGLAGELFF. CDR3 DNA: TGTGCCAGCAGACAGGGATTGGCCGGGGAGCTGTTTTTT.